What follows describes a single T cell receptor beta chain. This clone was seen many times. Which antigen it targets is not known. It has no much larger one-base neighbor in the sample; base qualities were not kept. The data are from a study of beta chain features in type 1 diabetes (dated by TCRdb to 2017 to 2018). Regarding the complete study: Patients and healthy donors did not differ in mean age, gender distribution, total cell number or subset yield. Across all samples, almost 110 million sorted cells were examined, and cell number per subset correlated strongly with RNA yield. In the study, recently diagnosed type 1 diabetes patients and matched healthy donors were compared on the TCRB repertoires of their sorted circulating CD4+ T cell subsets. Regulatory and stem cell-like memory subsets were obtained from only 8 patients and roughly eight healthy donors, while naive and central memory subsets were obtained from all 28 donors. Points the paper makes about the study in general: Because small numbers of individuals were included in the HLA sub-analyses, any influence of HLA type on TCRB rearrangement was left unresolved. In all four CD4+ subsets, TCRB CDR3 length was moderately but significantly shorter in type 1 diabetes patients. PCR might favor shorter templates, but patient and control samples were amplified and corrected together, so any skew would affect both groups equally. At VDJ recombination sites, patients with type 1 diabetes made fewer insertions and deleted more nucleotides, a pattern implying thymic rearrangement abnormalities. Naive, central memory and regulatory TCRB repertoires appeared to be more similar among patients than among healthy donors. Sequencing cDNA rather than genomic DNA could over-represent highly expressing activated cells, although activation and CD3 levels did not differ between groups.

The CDR3 covers 10 residues, taking in both the cysteine and the phenylalanine. The retained sequence is limited to the CDR3, 30 bases, with the frame set at the first base. The germline V gene gives CDR1 as SGHVT and CDR2 as SQSDAQ. V is cut by 6 bases and J by 7 bases, and the space between the germline ends is 6 bases. The High Capacity cDNA Reverse Transcription Kit was used to reverse transcribe all of the isolated RNA, meaning that expressed TCRB transcripts were what got sequenced. Deep immunoSEQ sequencing was performed on naive, central memory and regulatory T cell samples, with an average of approximately 3.9 million total reads per sample. Sorted cells were lysed in RLT buffer, and RNA was extracted using DNase-treated RNeasy Micro or Mini kits according to cell number. To prevent cross-contamination, each cell subset was processed individually, whereas patient and healthy donor samples were processed jointly. The immunoSEQ multiplex PCR was used to amplify TCRB sequences from cDNA, yielding 87-bp fragments that span the CDR3 region. Amplicons were sequenced on the Illumina HiSeq platform. The source study handled its data this way. Synthetic template baselines were used to correct PCR bias computationally, reads within Hamming distance 2 were collapsed, and singletons that could not be merged were discarded. By aligning reads against IMGT, V, D and J genes, CDR3 length, and insertions or deletions at six rearrangement sites were assigned. Clonotype counts were normalized to sorted cell number within each subset before computing true diversity and Gini coefficients with the tcR R package. Repertoire sharing was quantified using the overlap coefficient calculated on TCRB nucleotide sequences. TCRdb mirrors the immuneACCESS table, restricted to in-frame sequences. Some clones are absent from its copies; in checked studies, under half trace to an unresolved V gene, and the reason for the others is unknown. V and J calls and clone size are given by that table; D and trimming were obtained from the DNA. Counted in this sample were almost 350,000 clones; 9.3% of them appeared once. The ten top clones hold around 1% of the sample.

Each donor gave one peripheral blood draw, averaging approximately 0.12 L, which was collected into heparinised tubes. A BD FACSAria II and a panel including CD45RO, CCR7, CD25, CD127, CD95 and CD27 were used to sort naive, central memory, regulatory and stem cell-like memory CD4+ T cells. Every sorted population had a purity above 95%. PBMCs were isolated immediately by Lymphoprep density gradient centrifugation and stained directly without culture. So that batch effects would be minimized, each experiment stained and sorted samples in pairs, pairing one healthy donor with one patient. The receptor was derived from a man aged 25-45 years with type 1 diabetes. What was sequenced was central memory CD4+ T cells from blood. The chain employs TRBV7-4 and TRBJ1-1, with the D segment identity uncertain. CDR3 sequence: CASRGGEAFF. In nucleotide form, the sequence is TGTGCCAGCAGGGGAGGTGAAGCTTTCTTT.